A selection of T cell receptor beta chains follows, all from one sample in a study of cytomegalovirus exposure and HLA in healthy donors. Sequencing used immunoSEQ multiplex PCR; TCRdb keeps in-frame clones, though not all of them. This sample carries 210,000 or so clones, approximately 81% of them seen once, and the ten largest clones take about 0.25%. The source material was PBMCs. The receptors stem from a girl aged 2-10 years in good health and CMV-seronegative. Each CDR3 is given with its conserved first and last residue. The D gene is left open where the match is weak.

J gene	D gene	V gene	CDR3 length	CDR3 protein	CDR3 DNA
TRBJ1-2	TRBD1	TRBV2	16	CASSEAFETGSQGYTF	TGTGCCAGCAGTGAAGCATTCGAGACAGGGAGTCAGGGCTACACCTTC
TRBJ2-1	-	TRBV5-1	15	CASSWDLPSYNEQFF	TGCGCCAGCAGTTGGGACTTACCTTCCTACAATGAGCAGTTCTTC
TRBJ1-6	-	TRBV10-3	14	CAISESQNNSPLHF	TGTGCCATCAGTGAGTCCCAAAATAATTCACCCCTCCACTTT
TRBJ1-2	-	TRBV23-1	13	CASSQPNPRVYTF	TGCGCCAGCAGTCAACCGAACCCCAGGGTCTACACCTTC
TRBJ2-7	-	TRBV10-1	15	CASSVGQGNSYEQYF	TGCGCCAGCAGTGTGGGGCAGGGGAACTCCTACGAGCAGTACTTC
TRBJ1-1	-	TRBV2	15	CASRATSGHPTEAFF	TGTGCCAGCAGGGCAACCTCGGGACACCCCACTGAAGCTTTCTTT
TRBJ2-7	TRBD1	TRBV6-5	15	CASSYRPGQGYEQYF	TGTGCCAGCAGTTACCGCCCCGGACAGGGATACGAGCAGTACTTC
TRBJ1-2	-	TRBV6-1	17	CASNDPTGRPLNYGYTF	TGTGCCAGCAATGACCCTACGGGAAGACCATTAAACTATGGCTACACCTTC
TRBJ2-5	TRBD2	TRBV9	16	CAGSVGASGGAETQYF	TGTGCCGGCAGCGTAGGGGCTAGCGGGGGTGCGGAGACCCAGTACTTC
TRBJ2-5	TRBD1	TRBV5-4	16	CASSRDLLVRGETQYF	TGTGCCAGCAGCAGGGACCTGCTGGTCAGGGGGGAGACCCAGTACTTC